The 21 T cell receptor beta chains listed next were all sequenced from one sample in a study of T cell responses to AZD1222 COVID-19 vaccine. Profiling relied on immunoSEQ multiplex PCR, and the TCRdb table lists in-frame clones only, not all of them. The data show 200,000 to 250,000 clones, with around 94% seen just once and around 1.7% held by the top ten. Here the sequenced sample was peripheral blood, taken 28 days after the second dose of the MenACWY control vaccine. The source of these receptors is an adult who received the MenACWY meningococcal vaccine as a control.

About this clone: At one of its ends the junction is not consistent with the germline gene, which may arise from a read error. The chain carries TRBV5-4 and TRBJ1-1; 7 nucleotides agree with TRBD1. This CDR3 has 15 residues. CDR1 SGHNT and CDR2 YYREEE come from the germline V gene (reference sequence). The CDR3 spells CASTLSRTGNTEAFF. In nucleotides, the CDR3 is TGTGCCAGCACCTTGAGTAGGACAGGGAACACTGAAGCTTTCTTT.

The chain links TRBV2 to TRBJ1-1; no reliable D call. This CDR3 is 12 amino acids long. Looked up from germline, CDR1 is SNHLY and CDR2 is FYNNEI. V gave up 8 bases and J gave up 3 bases, with 10 bases separating them. The CDR3 DNA is TGTGCCAGCCCCCGCGGACACACTGAAGCTTTCTTT. Translation gives CASPRGHTEAFF.

CDR3: CASSSPPGRINSPLHF. The DNA of the CDR3 is TGTGCCAGCAGCTCCCCGCCGGGACGGATTAATTCACCCCTCCACTTT. The chain links TRBV28 to TRBJ1-6, with a weak D call TRBD1 (5 bases). Trimming pared 6 bases from V and 6 bases from J, leaving 18 bases between. Germline loops: CDR1 MDHEN, CDR2 SYDVKM. This CDR3 contains 16 residues.

The rearrangement links TRBV7-9 to TRBJ2-3, with TRBD2 as a possible D gene (6 bases). V lost 4 bases, J lost 2 bases, and 19 bases lay in between. This CDR3 comprises 17 residues. CDR1 is SEHNR and CDR2 is FQNEAQ in the germline V gene (reference sequence). CDR3 nucleotides: TGTGCCAGCAGCTCATCCTCTTGGTGGGAGGTCACAGATACGCAGTATTTT. The encoded protein is CASSSSSWWEVTDTQYF.

CDR3 loop: CASSEALLGLQTPYTF. Written as DNA, the CDR3 is TGTGCCAGCAGTGAAGCGCTTCTGGGGCTTCAAACCCCCTACACCTTC. This chain joins TRBV2 and TRBJ1-2, with a possible D match to TRBD1 (5 bases). Deletions cut 0 bases from V and 10 bases from J, with 21 bases between. CDR1 is SNHLY and CDR2 is FYNNEI in the germline V gene. The CDR3 totals 16 residues. Full variable domain (outside the CDR3, taken from reference TRBV2 and TRBJ1-2): EPEVTQTPSHQVTQMGQEVILRCVPISNHLYFYWYRQILGQKVEFLVSFYNNEISEKSEIFDDQFSVERPDGSNFTLKIRSTKLEDSAMYFCASSEALLGLQTPYTFGSGTRLTVV.

The chain recombines TRBV7-9 with TRBJ2-2; no firm D call. This CDR3 contains 16 residues. From germline, CDR1 is SEHNR and CDR2 FQNEAQ (reference sequence). The V end was cut by 4 bases, the J end by 1 base, with 13 bases between. CDR3 DNA: TGTGCCAGCAGCTCGCCCGGGCAGCAGAACACCGGGGAGCTGTTTTTT. This encodes CASSSPGQQNTGELFF.

The rearrangement links TRBV6-5 to TRBJ1-1, with D possibly TRBD1 on 6 matching bases. Germline V CDR1 and CDR2: MNHEY, SVGAGI. The ends were cut back, 7 bases at V and 3 bases at J, with 18 bases in the middle. This CDR3 contains 15 residues. This CDR3 reads CASTEGGGWDTEAFF. The CDR3 DNA reads TGTGCCAGCACCGAAGGAGGGGGGTGGGACACTGAAGCTTTCTTT.

This chain connects TRBV6-1 to TRBJ2-2; maybe TRBD2 (6 bases). Germline CDR1 MNHNS, CDR2 SASEGT. The length of the CDR3 is 16 residues. V shed 2 bases and J shed 2 bases, with 12 bases lying between them. This CDR3 reads CASSEMPGVNTGELFF. The CDR3 DNA sequence: TGTGCCAGCAGTGAAATGCCGGGAGTAAACACCGGGGAGCTGTTTTTT.

The rearrangement joins TRBV11-2 to TRBJ2-7, with 7 bases matching TRBD1. The CDR3 is 14 residues long. V was clipped by 5 bases and J by 4 bases; unmatched bases: 8. CDR1 is SGHAT and CDR2 is FQNNGV in the germline V gene. CDR3 DNA sequence: TGTGCCAGCAGCGACCGGACAGGTCAGTACGAGCAGTACTTC. Translation: CASSDRTGQYEQYF.

V usage is TRBV27 and J usage is TRBJ2-7; 10 bases map to TRBD1. In germline, CDR1 is MNHEY, CDR2 SMNVEV (reference sequence). The CDR3 totals 14 residues. With V trimmed by 6 bases and J by 4 bases, 6 bases remained unmatched. This chain's CDR3 is CASSLGTGAYEQYF. The CDR3 DNA sequence: TGTGCCAGCAGCCTCGGGACAGGGGCTTACGAGCAGTACTTC.

The CDR3 region is CASSLSGVSTYNEQFF. CDR3 coding DNA: TGTGCCAGTAGTCTTAGCGGAGTCTCTACCTACAATGAGCAGTTCTTC. J is TRBJ2-1 and V is TRBV19, with D perhaps TRBD2 (6 bases). Germline-derived CDR1 and CDR2 are LNHDA and SQIVND (reference sequence). Trimming left V 5 bases short and J 2 bases short, with 16 bases between. The CDR3 covers 16 residues.

J is TRBJ2-5 and V is TRBV9; no definite D call. Trimming stripped 4 bases from V and 2 bases from J, with 9 bases between. The CDR3 contains 13 residues. CDR1 SGDLS and CDR2 YYNGEE come from the germline V gene. As DNA, the CDR3 is TGTGCCAGCAGCCCGCCGAGACAAGAGACCCAGTACTTC. Translated: CASSPPRQETQYF.

This chain uses TRBV28 with TRBJ1-4; no definite D call. Trimming shortened V by 4 bases and J by 12 bases, and 9 bases separated the two germline ends. Germline V gene sequence: CDR1 MDHEN, CDR2 SYDVKM. This CDR3 region has 11 residues. The chain's CDR3 is CASSSLWELFF. DNA for the CDR3: TGTGCCAGCAGTTCCCTTTGGGAACTGTTTTTT.

The rearrangement uses TRBV9 and TRBJ2-1, with D possibly TRBD2 on 5 matching bases. CDR1 and CDR2 from the germline V gene are SGDLS and YYNGEE. The CDR3 loop spans 12 amino acids. Trimming took off 7 bases at V and 1 base at J, with 6 bases between the two ends. Written as DNA, the CDR3 is TGTGCCAGCTCGGGGTCCTACAATGAGCAGTTCTTC. Protein: CASSGSYNEQFF.

The chain is built from TRBV28 and TRBJ2-7; TRBD2 matches at 13 bases. The CDR3 spans 17 residues. Germline V lookup: CDR1 MDHEN, CDR2 SYDVKM. The V segment lost 5 bases and the J segment 0 bases; nucleotides outside the gene matches: 7. The DNA for the CDR3 is TGTGCCAGCAGTCCCCCCGGGACTAGCGGGATCTCCTACGAGCAGTACTTC. It yields the protein CASSPPGTSGISYEQYF.

This chain links TRBV7-8 with TRBJ2-1, with 7 bases identical to TRBD2. The CDR3 consists of 16 residues. The ends lost 5 bases at V and 5 bases at J; junction bases unmatched: 12. Germline V gene sequence: CDR1 SGHVS, CDR2 FQNEAQ. The CDR3 DNA follows: TGTGCCAGCAGCCTAAGTCTGAGCGGGGCTAACAATGAGCAGTTCTTC. Its translation is CASSLSLSGANNEQFF.

This rearrangement joins TRBV6-5 to TRBJ1-5; 10 positions agree with TRBD1. This CDR3 region has 14 residues. CDR1 is MNHEY and CDR2 is SVGAGI in the germline V gene. Losses at the gene ends were 6 bases for V and 6 bases for J; bases not matched to a gene: 5. The CDR3 sequence is CASRGTGDRQPQHF. Written as DNA, the CDR3 is TGTGCCAGCAGGGGGACAGGGGATCGTCAGCCCCAGCATTTT.

V gene TRBV11-3 combines with J gene TRBJ1-1; possible D gene TRBD1, 6 bases. From germline, CDR1 is SGHNT and CDR2 YENEEA. Trimming removed 4 bases from V and 7 bases from J, with 13 bases in between. The CDR3 spans 13 residues. Written as DNA, the CDR3 is TGTGCCAGCAGCTCCCTGCAGGGGAGTGAAGCTTTCTTT. Residues: CASSSLQGSEAFF.

V and J are TRBV19 and TRBJ1-1; possible D gene TRBD1, 5 bases. This CDR3 contains 16 residues. Trimming took off 4 bases at V and 4 bases at J, with 19 bases between the two ends. Germline values: CDR1 LNHDA, CDR2 SQIVND (reference sequence). CDR3 region: CASSKLPGPETTEAFF. The CDR3 nucleotides read TGTGCCAGTAGTAAACTACCGGGACCAGAAACCACTGAAGCTTTCTTT.

The chain recombines TRBV3-1 (or the pseudogene TRBV3-2) with TRBJ1-1, with D tentatively TRBD1 (6 bases). The germline CDR1 and CDR2 sequences are LGHDT and YNNKEL (reference sequence). The V end lost 3 bases, the J end lost 1 base, and 9 bases lay between the germline ends. The CDR3 is 14 residues long. The CDR3 DNA follows: TGTGCCAGCAGCCACTTGGACAGGAACACTGAAGCTTTCTTT. Its protein product is CASSHLDRNTEAFF.

The CDR3: CASSQDTAYTIYF. The CDR3, as DNA: TGTGCCAGCAGCCAAGATACAGCATACACCATATATTTT. The chain is built from TRBV3-1 (or the pseudogene TRBV3-2) and TRBJ1-3; D gene uncertain. The germline V and J ends were trimmed by 0 bases and 8 bases, with 8 bases remaining between them. Germline assignment: CDR1 LGHDT and CDR2 YNNKEL (reference sequence). The CDR3 is 13 residues long.